This T cell receptor (beta chain) was sequenced for a study of T-cell memory formation after mild COVID-19. The V and J ends lost 4 bases and 4 bases, in that order; junction bases with no gene match: 5. Looked up from germline, CDR1 is SGHVS and CDR2 is FQNEAQ. CDR3 length: 14 residues. This clonotype occurred a few times. Its antigen is still unknown. A much bigger clone sits one base away, suggesting this may be a read error. TCRdb reprocessed the 5' RACE reads with MiXCR, giving one entry per CDR3 protein. The sample includes about 350,000 distinct CDR3 sequences, roughly 13% seen only once; the top ten take over 20%. Broader study findings: Pre-infection memory harbored some responding clones, suggesting cross-reactive memory joined.

The V gene is TRBV7-8, the J gene TRBJ2-7, with 9 bases fitting TRBD1. Sequencing was performed on PBMCs or a T cell subset sorted from them (not recorded which). The TCR was taken from a man aged 18 to 30 who had mild COVID-19 (a few samples of this study predate the infection). Cell type and time point are not known. CDR3 amino acids: CASSSRGQGYEQYF. The CDR3 coding sequence is TGTGCCAGCAGCTCCCGGGGACAGGGATACGAGCAGTACTTC.